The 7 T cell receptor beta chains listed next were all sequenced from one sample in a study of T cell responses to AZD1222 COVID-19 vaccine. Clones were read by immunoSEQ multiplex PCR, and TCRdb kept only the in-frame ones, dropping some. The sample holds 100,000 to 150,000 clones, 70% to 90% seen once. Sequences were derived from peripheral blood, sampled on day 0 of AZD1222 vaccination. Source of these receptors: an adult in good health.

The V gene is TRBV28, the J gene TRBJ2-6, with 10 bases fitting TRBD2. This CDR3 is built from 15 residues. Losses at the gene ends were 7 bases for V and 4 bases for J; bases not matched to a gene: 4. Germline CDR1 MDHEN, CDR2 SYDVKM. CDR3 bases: TGTGCCAGCACCGGACTAGCGGCCGGGGCCAACGTCCTGACTTTC. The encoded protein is CASTGLAAGANVLTF.

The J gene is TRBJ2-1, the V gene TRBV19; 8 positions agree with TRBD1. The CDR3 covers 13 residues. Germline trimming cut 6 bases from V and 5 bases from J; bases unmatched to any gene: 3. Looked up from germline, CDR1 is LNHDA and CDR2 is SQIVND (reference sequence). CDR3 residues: CASSSTGDNEQFF. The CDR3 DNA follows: TGTGCCAGTAGCTCGACAGGGGACAATGAGCAGTTCTTC.

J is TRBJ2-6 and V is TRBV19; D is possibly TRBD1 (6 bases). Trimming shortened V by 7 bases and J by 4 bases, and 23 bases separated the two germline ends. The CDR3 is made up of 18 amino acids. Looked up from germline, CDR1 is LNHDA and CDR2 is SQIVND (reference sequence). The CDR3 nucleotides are TGTGCCAGTATCCCAGGGGCAGGGAGTCCAGGCGGGGCCAACGTCCTGACTTTC. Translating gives CASIPGAGSPGGANVLTF.

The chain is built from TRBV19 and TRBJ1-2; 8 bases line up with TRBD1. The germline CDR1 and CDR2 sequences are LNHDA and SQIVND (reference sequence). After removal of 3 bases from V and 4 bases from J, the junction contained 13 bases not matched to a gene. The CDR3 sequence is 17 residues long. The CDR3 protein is CASSIGVGAGGAYGYTF. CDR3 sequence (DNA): TGTGCCAGTAGTATCGGAGTCGGGGCAGGGGGCGCCTATGGCTACACCTTC.

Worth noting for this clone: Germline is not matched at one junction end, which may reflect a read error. CDR3 sequence: CASSAQLAGGQEAQYF. The DNA of the CDR3 is TGTGCCAGCAGCGCCCAACTAGCGGGGGGCCAAGAGGCCCAGTACTTC. V is TRBV4-2 and J is TRBJ2-5, with 12 bases fitting TRBD2. CDR3 length: 16 residues. From germline, CDR1 is LGHNA and CDR2 YNFKEQ.

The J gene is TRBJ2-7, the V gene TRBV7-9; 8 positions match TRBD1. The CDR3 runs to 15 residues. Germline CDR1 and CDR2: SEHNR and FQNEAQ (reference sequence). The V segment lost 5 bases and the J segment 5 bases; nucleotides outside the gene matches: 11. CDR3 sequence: CASSPQGAQTHEQYF. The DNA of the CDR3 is TGTGCCAGCAGCCCTCAGGGGGCGCAGACCCACGAGCAGTACTTC.

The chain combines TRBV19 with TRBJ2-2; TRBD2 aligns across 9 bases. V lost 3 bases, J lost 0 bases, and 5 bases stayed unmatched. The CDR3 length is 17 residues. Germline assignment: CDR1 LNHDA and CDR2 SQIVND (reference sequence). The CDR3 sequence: CASSIPSSGTNTGELFF. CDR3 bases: TGTGCCAGTAGTATTCCCTCTAGCGGGACGAACACCGGGGAGCTGTTTTTT. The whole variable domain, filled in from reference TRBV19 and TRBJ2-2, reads DGGITQSPKYLFRKEGQNVTLSCEQNLNHDAMYWYRQDPGQGLRLIYYSQIVNDFQKGDIAEGYSVSREKKESFPLTVTSAQKNPTAFYLCASSIPSSGTNTGELFFGEGSRLTVL.